The present entry profiles one TCR beta chain with its context. This entry comes from a study of OX40 agonist ivuxolimab in advanced cancers. Study-level background: Given to patients was ivuxolimab, an agonistic anti-OX40 (CD134) antibody. Patients received intravenous ivuxolimab every 2 weeks at 0.01 to 10 mg/kg. The group had a mean age of around 60 years, ranged from about 20 to 79, and was 80% to 85% male. Patients with prior anti-PD-1, anti-PD-L1 or anti-CTLA-4 therapy were eligible; less than 50% had some.

V lost 3 bases to trimming and J lost 5 bases, with 11 bases between them. Germline V gene sequence: CDR1 KGHSH, CDR2 LQKENI. The CDR3 sequence is 14 residues long. Here immunoSEQ multiplex PCR was the method, and the copy in TCRdb shows in-frame clones only, minus some. The profile shows approximately 70,000 clones, roughly 90% of them singletons. This chain uses TRBV18 with TRBJ1-5; D not resolved. The sequenced sample was CD4+ or CD8+ T cells sorted from blood, obtained in a trial of the OX40 agonist ivuxolimab. The TCR was taken from an adult with an advanced solid tumor such as melanoma, head and neck, liver or kidney cancer. CDR3 nucleotides: TGTGCCAGCTCACCGGCGGCAATTGATCAGCCCCAGCATTTT. This translates into CASSPAAIDQPQHF.